This T cell receptor (beta chain) was identified during a study of response to subunit inactivated influenza vaccine. TCRdb reprocessed the RT-PCR reads with MiXCR, giving one entry per CDR3 protein. Found here are roughly 500,000 distinct CDR3 sequences, approximately 17% of them singletons; the top ten hold approximately 3%. Study results and limitations: Few new T cells, the authors suggested, are recruited by each seasonal influenza vaccination.

In regard to this clonotype: The antigen remains unidentified.

The V and J ends lost 2 bases and 4 bases, in that order; junction bases with no gene match: 13. The V gene's germline CDR1 is MNHEY and CDR2 SVGEGT. The CDR3 is 17 amino acids. The sequences come from CD4+ T cells sorted from PBMCs, collected around 25 months after vaccination. The rearrangement uses TRBV6-2 or TRBV6-3 and TRBJ1-2, with 7 bases identical to TRBD1. The TCR originated in a man between 50 and 70 years old who received an inactivated influenza vaccine. The CDR3 DNA is TGTGCCAGCAGTTACCCAGAGACAGGGCCTCTGGGCTATGGCTACACCTTC. Translation: CASSYPETGPLGYGYTF.